This entry lists 8 T cell receptor beta chains sequenced from one sample in a study of vaccination and CD4 T cells after COVID-19. Treatment denoted: approximately nine-day PBMC culture with coronavirus spike peptide pools or control peptides (ViraFEST assay). The Oncomine TCR Beta short-read assay sequenced DNA from cultured CD4+ T cells. MiXCR, run by TCRdb on the PCR reads, gives a single entry per CDR3 protein. Of some 15,000 distinct CDR3 sequences listed, 50% to 55% are singletons. The antigens these receptors bind are not known. The sequencing sample was made of CD4+ T cells from blood, cultured in vitro. The receptor set was obtained from a human donor who had recovered from COVID-19.

The CDR3 nucleotides read TGTGCCAGCAGCAGAGACAGGGGGCTATACGAGCAGTACTTC. Its translation is CASSRDRGLYEQYF. J is TRBJ2-7 and V is TRBV7-6, with 10 bases lining up with TRBD1. CDR1 SGHVS and CDR2 FNYEAQ come from the germline V gene. J gave up 4 bases and V 5 bases, and 5 bases lay outside the gene matches. There are 14 residues in the CDR3.

The chain couples TRBV5-1 to TRBJ1-1, with D unresolved. The germline V gene encodes CDR1 SGHRS and CDR2 YFSETQ. The CDR3 spans 13 residues. V lost 0 bases and J 4 bases, leaving 7 bases between the germline ends. The CDR3 sequence: CASSLAWATEAFF. DNA for the CDR3: TGCGCCAGCAGCTTGGCGTGGGCCACTGAAGCTTTCTTT.

V usage is TRBV30 and J usage is TRBJ1-5; maybe TRBD1 (6 bases). CDR1 GTSNPN and CDR2 SVGIG come from the germline V gene (reference sequence). This CDR3 comprises 13 residues. Trimming took 0 bases from V and 6 from J, leaving 9 bases between them. The CDR3, as DNA: TGTGCCTGGAGTGTAGGGGGGGCTCAGCCCCAGCATTTT. Its translation: CAWSVGGAQPQHF.

V gene TRBV7-8 combines with J gene TRBJ2-2; TRBD1 matches 10 bases. Unmatched junction bases numbered 9, after V lost 5 bases and J lost 3 bases. CDR3 length: 17 residues. In germline, CDR1 is SGHVS, CDR2 FQNEAQ. The CDR3 DNA reads as TGTGCCAGCAGCAAAAAACCGGGACAGGGGTACACCGGGGAGCTGTTTTTT. It is translated as CASSKKPGQGYTGELFF.

J is TRBJ2-3 and V is TRBV29-1; 11 nucleotides match TRBD2. Losses at the gene ends were 7 bases for V and 0 bases for J; bases not matched to a gene: 18. This CDR3 is built from 19 residues. The germline CDR1 and CDR2 sequences are SQVTM and ANQGSEA. The DNA for the CDR3 is TGCAGCGCGGACCCCTCAACTAGCGGGAGCAGGACTAGCACAGATACGCAGTATTTT. This codes for CSADPSTSGSRTSTDTQYF.

This clonotype came up a few times. CDR3 DNA sequence: TGTGCCAGCAGCTTAGACGGGGGAATCAATCAGCCCCAGCATTTT. This sequence encodes CASSLDGGINQPQHF. The chain recombines TRBV7-6 with TRBJ1-5; tentatively, D is TRBD1 (5 bases). CDR1 is SGHVS, CDR2 FNYEAQ, per germline. V lost 1 base and J 3 bases, leaving 10 bases between the germline ends. The CDR3 extends over 15 amino acids.

This clonotype has more than one count but fewer than ten. The chain combines TRBV6-2 or TRBV6-3 with TRBJ1-5, with D possibly matching TRBD1 (5 bases). Per the germline V gene, CDR1 is MNHEY and CDR2 is SVGEGT. Trimming shortened V by 0 bases and J by 3 bases, and 12 bases separated the two germline ends. The CDR3 length is 16 residues. CDR3 nucleotide sequence: TGTGCCAGCAGTTACTCGTCGGGACGCTTCAATCAGCCCCAGCATTTT. Its protein product is CASSYSSGRFNQPQHF.

This clonotype has only one observation. V is TRBV30 and J is TRBJ1-2, with D perhaps matching TRBD1 (5 bases). There are 14 residues in the CDR3. V was clipped by 2 bases and J by 2 bases, with 12 bases between them. Germline values: CDR1 GTSNPN, CDR2 SVGIG (reference sequence). CDR3 bases: TGTGCCTGGAGTAGGTGGGGCGAAAACTATGGCTACACCTTC. Its translation is CAWSRWGENYGYTF. Based on the CDR3 plus reference TRBV30 and TRBJ1-2, the full variable domain is SQTIHQWPATLVQPVGSPLSLECTVEGTSNPNLYWYRQAAGRGLQLLFYSVGIGQISSEVPQNLSASRPQDRQFILSSKKLLLSDSGFYLCAWSRWGENYGYTFGSGTRLTVV.